This entry lists 17 T cell receptor beta chains sequenced from one sample in a study of post-analysis software for immune sequencing data (dated by TCRdb to the mid-2010s). Overall study results and their limits: Patients showed significantly higher frequencies than controls for a handful of TRBV segments, among them TRBV5-6, TRBV5-1 and TRBV20-1.

Library preparation used PCR. Sequencing took place on an Illumina HiSeq 2500. To reduce PCR and sequencing biases, unique molecular identifiers were incorporated into the TCR beta cDNA libraries. TCRdb handled the public reads itself, with Q25 trimming in fastp and clone calling in MiXCR, and kept productive beta chains. Each record represents a unique CDR3 protein, reported with the most common genes and DNA among its rows. This sample comprises hundreds of thousands of distinct CDR3 sequences, 25% to 30% of them detected only once. The ten largest clonotypes hold 0.5% to 0.6% of the sample. Their antigens are not known. The source material was blood. Every receptor here comes from a girl aged 5 to 17 with multiple sclerosis.

There are many counts of this clonotype. This chain links TRBV3-1 with TRBJ2-1; 11 bases are shared with TRBD1. Germline V gives CDR1 LGHDT, CDR2 YNNKEL (reference sequence). CDR3 size: 15 residues. V shed 3 bases and J 10 bases; nucleotides not matched to a gene: 8. CDR3 in DNA: TGTGCCAGCAGCCATCCGGGACAGGGGGTTTCGGAGCAGTTCTTC. Its protein product is CASSHPGQGVSEQFF.

This clonotype occurred a few times. The chain has TRBV5-1 and TRBJ2-4, with TRBD1 as a possible D gene (6 bases). Germline V gene sequence: CDR1 SGHRS, CDR2 YFSETQ. CDR3 length: 16 amino acids. V gave up 7 bases and J gave up 8 bases, with 25 bases separating them. CDR3 protein: CASSESQGDTRDIQYF. Written as DNA, the CDR3 is TGCGCCAGCTCGGAATCACAGGGCGACACTCGGGACATTCAGTACTTC.

The chain has TRBV6-5 and TRBJ2-1; possibly TRBD1 or TRBD2 for D (5 bases each). CDR3 length: 14 amino acids. With 0 bases removed from V and 9 bases from J, the gap between germline ends came to 12 bases. Germline V gives CDR1 MNHEY, CDR2 SVGAGI. CDR3 bases: TGTGCCAGCAGTTACTCGATAGGTGGGGGTGAGCAGTTCTTC. Protein: CASSYSIGGGEQFF.

The DNA of the CDR3 is TGTGCCAGCGGAAAGTTTACCTTAACTCAGGGGTCCTTGGATGGCTACACCTTC. This codes for CASGKFTLTQGSLDGYTF. V is TRBV27 and J is TRBJ1-2; D perhaps matches TRBD1 (6 bases). The CDR3 consists of 18 residues. Trimming left V 8 bases short and J 6 bases short, with 31 bases between. In germline, CDR1 is MNHEY, CDR2 SMNVEV (reference sequence).

This clonotype was counted a few times. The chain uses TRBV6-5 and TRBJ2-3, with D perhaps TRBD1 or TRBD2 (5 bases each). Germline V gene lookup returns CDR1 MNHEY and CDR2 SVGAGI. Trimming removed 2 bases at V and 2 bases at J, with 11 bases between. The CDR3 has 15 amino acids. The CDR3 nucleotides are TGTGCCAGCAGTTACGGGGCGGGCCCCACAGATACGCAGTATTTT. Residues: CASSYGAGPTDTQYF.

V is TRBV6-5 and J is TRBJ1-6, with 7 bases aligning to TRBD1. Germline lookup yields CDR1 MNHEY and CDR2 SVGAGI. With 6 bases clipped from V and 0 bases from J, the junction kept 2 bases outside the gene matches. The CDR3 contains 15 residues. The CDR3 coding sequence is TGTGCCAGCAGCCGGGACAGCTCCTATAATTCACCCCTCCACTTT. Its protein is CASSRDSSYNSPLHF.

V usage is TRBV4-3 and J usage is TRBJ2-1; perhaps D is TRBD1 or TRBD2 (5 bases each). This CDR3 contains 12 residues. CDR1 and CDR2 from the germline V gene are LGHNA and YSLEER. The CDR3 DNA reads TGCGCGTCGGGGCTCTCCTACAATGAGCAGTTCTTC. It specifies CASGLSYNEQFF.

The chain has TRBV29-1 and TRBJ1-2, with D uncertain. The CDR3 is made up of 12 amino acids. V lost 1 base and J lost 3, with 6 bases in between. CDR1 SQVTM and CDR2 ANQGSEA come from the germline V gene. The CDR3 loop reads CSVEGPDYGYTF. The CDR3 DNA follows: TGCAGCGTTGAAGGTCCGGACTATGGCTACACCTTC.

The chain carries TRBV25-1 and TRBJ2-3, with D tentatively TRBD1 or TRBD2 (5 bases each). CDR3 size: 17 residues. V was cut by 4 bases and J by 2 bases, with 19 bases left in between. CDR1 and CDR2 (germline): MGHDK, SYGVNS. The CDR3 DNA follows: TGTGCCAGCAGTGCGTCAATTATGGCCGGGGCCACAGATACGCAGTATTTT. Its translation is CASSASIMAGATDTQYF.

This clonotype has a handful of counts. The V gene is TRBV10-3, the J gene TRBJ2-7; D call uncertain. The CDR3 is made up of 15 amino acids. Germline assignment: CDR1 ENHRY and CDR2 SYGVKD. Trimming cost V 3 bases and J 3 bases, with 15 bases left between them. DNA for the CDR3: TGTGCCATCAGTGATTTAACCGGCGCCGACTACGAGCAGTACTTC. This codes for CAISDLTGADYEQYF.

This clonotype was observed at least ten times. The CDR3 nucleotides are TGTGCCAGCAGCCGGGATCTACTAGCGGGAGGGTTGGAGACCCAGTACTTC. Its protein is CASSRDLLAGGLETQYF. V gene TRBV5-6 combines with J gene TRBJ2-5, with 13 bases fitting TRBD2. The CDR3 is 17 residues long. The germline V gene has CDR1 SGHDT and CDR2 YYEEEE. J was trimmed by 5 bases and V by 4 bases; bases with no gene match: 11.

The chain joins TRBV6-4 to TRBJ2-2; no definite D call. Germline CDR1 and CDR2: MRHNA and SNTAGT. Deletions cut 2 bases from V and 1 base from J, with 8 bases between. The CDR3 has 15 amino acids. The DNA for the CDR3 is TGTGCCAGCAGTGACGGGTCAGGGAACACCGGGGAGCTGTTTTTT. Translated: CASSDGSGNTGELFF.

The chain employs TRBV24-1 and TRBJ2-3; TRBD1 matches 8 bases. The CDR3 has 20 residues. Germline trimming cut 4 bases from V and 3 bases from J; bases unmatched to any gene: 20. Germline assignment: CDR1 KGHDR and CDR2 SFDVKD. The CDR3 coding sequence is TGTGCCACCAGTGAGAAAGACAGGGGTCGAAGAACTGCCAAGACAGATACGCAGTATTTT. It encodes CATSEKDRGRRTAKTDTQYF.

This clonotype was picked up a small number of times. The rearrangement uses TRBV24-1 and TRBJ2-1; 11 bases fit TRBD2. After removal of 4 bases from V and 4 bases from J, the junction contained 11 bases not matched to a gene. In germline, CDR1 is KGHDR, CDR2 SFDVKD. There are 18 residues in the CDR3. The CDR3 reads CATSDRGTSGSLYNEQFF. The CDR3 nucleotides read TGTGCCACCAGTGACCGCGGTACTAGCGGGAGTTTGTACAATGAGCAGTTCTTC.

This clonotype was seen a few times. This chain uses TRBV7-2 with TRBJ2-3; 10 bases line up with TRBD1. With 5 bases clipped from V and 5 bases from J, the junction kept 7 bases outside the gene matches. In germline, CDR1 is SGHTA, CDR2 FQGNSA. CDR3 size: 15 residues. Here the CDR3 reads CASSRRQGAQDTQYF. Here the CDR3 DNA reads TGTGCCAGCAGCCGAAGACAGGGGGCGCAAGATACGCAGTATTTT.

This clonotype was seen at least ten times. This chain connects TRBV7-2 to TRBJ2-7; tentatively, D is TRBD2 (6 bases). V lost 5 bases to trimming and J lost 0 bases, with 8 bases between them. The CDR3 sequence is 13 residues long. Germline lookup yields CDR1 SGHTA and CDR2 FQGNSA. The CDR3, as DNA: TGTGCCAGCAGCGGGGACTTCTCCTACGAGCAGTACTTC. It translates to CASSGDFSYEQYF.

The chain employs TRBV7-2 and TRBJ2-1; 8 nucleotides match TRBD1. In germline, CDR1 is SGHTA, CDR2 FQGNSA. V trimming: 4 bases; J trimming: 12 bases; junction bases outside the gene matches: 11. The CDR3 totals 14 residues. In nucleotides, the CDR3 is TGTGCCAGCAGCTCGCAGAGACAGGGGTCTGGGCAGTTCTTC. It translates to CASSSQRQGSGQFF.